The TCR beta chain under discussion was sequenced for a study of PD-1 blockade in mismatch repair-deficient tumors. Study details: Patients had about 13 mismatch repair-deficient cancer types and were previously treated and progressing. Findings and limits, study-wide: All three positive peptides came from frameshift mutations, yielding 150 or so blood TCRs. Rapid post-treatment expansion, then contraction, generally preceding radiologic response, marked tumor-resident clones.

Produced via immunoSEQ multiplex PCR; TCRdb's table is partial and in-frame only. The table lists roughly 14,000 clones, roughly 84% of them singletons. The time point is: roughly ten-day in vitro stimulation with candidate neoantigen peptide 4. TCRs were sequenced from a few patients responding to pembrolizumab. Worth noting for this clone: Antigen unknown.

The sequence was obtained from an adult with mismatch repair-deficient cancer. The specimen comprised cells cultured in vitro, sampled from a patient treated with pembrolizumab.

This CDR3 reads CASSFRDRASPLHF. The CDR3 nucleotides read TGTGCCAGCAGCTTCCGGGACAGGGCTTCACCCCTCCACTTT. The J gene is TRBJ1-6, the V gene TRBV13; 9 nucleotides align to TRBD1. Germline V lookup: CDR1 PRHDT, CDR2 FYEKMQ (reference sequence). The trim removed 3 bases at V and 9 bases at J, leaving 3 bases unmatched. The CDR3 has 14 residues.